These 3 T cell receptor beta chains originate from one sample sequenced in a study of blood T cells in healthy people across ages. Together with a sample-barcoded 5' primer, a J-beta primer mix was included in a second PCR lasting roughly 6 to 12 cycles. TCRdb reprocessed the 5' RACE reads via MiXCR and lists one record per CDR3 protein. This sample yields under 950,000 distinct CDR3 sequences, of which 20% to 25% are seen a single time; around a fifth belongs to the top ten. Sequenced: blood. These receptors were taken from a man aged 65 to 85 in good health.

The rearrangement links TRBV6-5 to TRBJ1-1; TRBD1 matches at 8 bases. J gave up 7 bases and V 2 bases, and 9 bases lay outside the gene matches. The CDR3 covers 15 residues. Germline CDR1 is MNHEY and CDR2 is SVGAGI. The CDR3 here is CASSYATGGWGEAFF. In DNA, the CDR3 is TGTGCCAGCAGTTACGCCACAGGGGGTTGGGGTGAAGCTTTCTTT.

This clonotype showed up many times. The chain has TRBV20-1 and TRBJ2-1, with 8 bases that match TRBD2. CDR1 and CDR2 from the germline V gene are DFQATT and SNEGSKA (reference sequence). Trimming cost V 1 base and J 0 bases; bases outside gene matches: 2. The CDR3 extends over 15 amino acids. The CDR3, as DNA: TGCAGTGCTAGAGGACTAGCGCTCTCCTACAATGAGCAGTTCTTC. Encoded protein: CSARGLALSYNEQFF.

The V and J genes are TRBV2 and TRBJ2-3; the D gene is possibly TRBD1 (6 bases). Germline lookup yields CDR1 SNHLY and CDR2 FYNNEI. The CDR3 length is 13 residues. V was clipped by 2 bases and J by 5 bases, with 8 bases between them. As DNA, the CDR3 is TGTGCCAGCAGTGAACAGGGGAAAGATACGCAGTATTTT. Amino acids: CASSEQGKDTQYF.